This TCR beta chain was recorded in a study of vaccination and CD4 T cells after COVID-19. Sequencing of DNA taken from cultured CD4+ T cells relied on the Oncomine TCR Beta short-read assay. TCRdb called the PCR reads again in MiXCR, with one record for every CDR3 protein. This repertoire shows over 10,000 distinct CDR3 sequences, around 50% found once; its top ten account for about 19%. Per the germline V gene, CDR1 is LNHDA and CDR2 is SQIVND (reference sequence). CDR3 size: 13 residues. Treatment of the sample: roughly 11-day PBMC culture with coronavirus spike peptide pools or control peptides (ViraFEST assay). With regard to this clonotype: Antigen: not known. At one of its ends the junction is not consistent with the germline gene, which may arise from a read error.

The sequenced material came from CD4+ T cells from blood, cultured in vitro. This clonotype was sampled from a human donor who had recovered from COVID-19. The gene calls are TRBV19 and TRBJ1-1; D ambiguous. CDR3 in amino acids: CAGSTVVNTEAFF. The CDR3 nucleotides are TGTGCCGGTAGTACAGTGGTAAACACTGAAGCTTTCTTT.